Below are 11 T cell receptor beta chains sequenced from a single sample in a study of OX40 agonist ivuxolimab in advanced cancers. The table came from immunoSEQ multiplex PCR; TCRdb's copy has only in-frame clones and leaves some out. Among 66,000 or so clones listed, roughly 90% were seen once. Sequenced here: CD4+ or CD8+ T cells sorted from blood, sampled in a trial of the OX40 agonist ivuxolimab. These receptors were obtained from an adult with an advanced solid tumor such as melanoma, head and neck, liver or kidney cancer.

The chain combines TRBV6-1 with TRBJ1-5; 12 bases fit TRBD1. The CDR3 totals 16 residues. V shed 1 base, J shed 7 bases, and the junction held 5 bases outside the gene matches. Germline V CDR1 and CDR2: MNHNS, SASEGT. CDR3 sequence: CASSEVPGQGAQPQHF. In DNA, the CDR3 is TGTGCCAGCAGTGAAGTGCCGGGACAGGGGGCCCAGCCCCAGCATTTT.

This chain uses TRBV15 with TRBJ1-1; D gene unclear. Germline values: CDR1 LNHNV, CDR2 YYDKDF (reference sequence). CDR3 length equals 12 residues. The V gene lost 8 bases and the J gene lost 7 bases, with 14 bases spanning the gap. CDR3 DNA: TGTGCCACCCAGGTTGGACCGGGTGAAGCTTTCTTT. Translated, it gives CATQVGPGEAFF.

The V call is TRBV15, the J call TRBJ2-7, with D perhaps TRBD2 (5 bases). Deletions cut 6 bases from V and 7 bases from J, with 16 bases between. The germline V gene encodes CDR1 LNHNV and CDR2 YYDKDF (reference sequence). The CDR3 is 13 residues long. The CDR3 loop reads CATRRDLFLEQYV. The CDR3 bases are TGTGCCACCAGGAGGGATCTCTTCTTGGAGCAGTACGTC.

The chain couples TRBV5-4 to TRBJ2-1, with TRBD2 matching over 8 bases. Germline V gives CDR1 SGHNT, CDR2 YYREEE (reference sequence). CDR3 length: 16 amino acids. Germline trimming cut 4 bases from V and 0 bases from J; bases unmatched to any gene: 6. The CDR3 DNA is TGTGCCAGCAGCGGTAGCGGGGCAAGCTCCTACAATGAGCAGTTCTTC. Translated: CASSGSGASSYNEQFF. The full variable domain, rest sourced from reference TRBV5-4 and TRBJ2-1, is ETGVTQSPTHLIKTRGQQVTLRCSSQSGHNTVSWYQQALGQGPQFIFQYYREEENGRGNFPPRFSGLQFPNYSSELNVNALELDDSALYLCASSGSGASSYNEQFFGPGTRLTVL.

The chain links TRBV7-9 to TRBJ2-1; D might be TRBD1 (5 bases). V was clipped by 5 bases and J by 8 bases, with 22 bases between them. There are 16 residues in the CDR3. The germline V gene encodes CDR1 SEHNR and CDR2 FQNEAQ (reference sequence). The DNA for the CDR3 is TGTGCCAGCAGCCCCCTGACTGGGGCTAGTGCCGATGAGCAGTTCTTC. Protein: CASSPLTGASADEQFF. The complete variable domain, with remaining parts taken from reference TRBV7-9 and TRBJ2-1, reads DTGVSQNPRHKITKRGQNVTFRCDPISEHNRLYWYRQTLGQGPEFLTYFQNEAQLEKSRLLSDRFSAERPKGSFSTLEIQRTEQGDSAMYLCASSPLTGASADEQFFGPGTRLTVL.

The V call is TRBV28, the J call TRBJ2-5; 8 bases are shared with TRBD1. The CDR3 covers 15 residues. In germline, CDR1 is MDHEN, CDR2 SYDVKM. J gave up 4 bases and V 3 bases, and 7 bases lay outside the gene matches. The CDR3 spells CASSFRQGTVETQYF. The CDR3 nucleotides read TGTGCCAGCAGTTTTCGACAGGGGACGGTAGAGACCCAGTACTTC.

The chain recombines TRBV4-3 with TRBJ2-1; tentative D call: TRBD1 (5 bases). This CDR3 region has 14 residues. V gave up 4 bases and J gave up 4 bases, with 11 bases separating them. Germline V gene lookup returns CDR1 LGHNA and CDR2 YSLEER. CDR3 region: CASSLGREYNEQFF. CDR3 DNA sequence: TGCGCCAGCAGCCTGGGCAGGGAATACAATGAGCAGTTCTTC.

The rearrangement uses TRBV5-8 and TRBJ2-2, with D unclear. This CDR3 spans 15 amino acids. Trimming stripped 4 bases from V and 3 bases from J, with 13 bases between. Germline values: CDR1 SGHTS, CDR2 YDEGEE. The CDR3 nucleotides are TGTGCCAGCAGCCGTTCCACGGGCTACACCGGGGAGCTGTTTTTT. This gives the protein CASSRSTGYTGELFF. The complete variable domain, with remaining parts taken from reference TRBV5-8 and TRBJ2-2, reads EAGVTQSPTHLIKTRGQQATLRCSPISGHTSVYWYQQALGLGLQFLLWYDEGEERNRGNFPPRFSGRQFPNYSSELNVNALELEDSALYLCASSRSTGYTGELFFGEGSRLTVL.

The rearrangement uses TRBV19 and TRBJ1-5; D unresolved. Trimming took off 4 bases at V and 4 bases at J, with 14 bases between the two ends. Germline assignment: CDR1 LNHDA and CDR2 SQIVND (reference sequence). The CDR3 runs to 15 residues. This CDR3 reads CASSTSDGSNQPQHF. The DNA of the CDR3 is TGTGCCAGTAGTACCTCGGACGGTTCTAATCAGCCCCAGCATTTT.

This sequence joins TRBV7-9 and TRBJ1-1; D is unclear. This CDR3 contains 13 residues. The germline V and J ends were trimmed by 2 bases and 8 bases, with 12 bases remaining between them. CDR1 and CDR2 (germline): SEHNR, FQNEAQ (reference sequence). The CDR3, as DNA: TGTGCCAGCAGCTTACAATCCCAGGAAGAAGCTTTCTTT. Protein sequence: CASSLQSQEEAFF. Full variable domain (remainder filled in from reference TRBV7-9 and TRBJ1-1): DTGVSQNPRHKITKRGQNVTFRCDPISEHNRLYWYRQTLGQGPEFLTYFQNEAQLEKSRLLSDRFSAERPKGSFSTLEIQRTEQGDSAMYLCASSLQSQEEAFFGQGTRLTVV.

This chain uses TRBV28 with TRBJ2-1; 13 nucleotides align to TRBD2. This CDR3 is built from 17 residues. V was clipped by 3 bases and J by 10 bases; unmatched bases: 12. Per germline, CDR1 MDHEN and CDR2 SYDVKM. The CDR3 spells CASSFPTSGGTMLEQFF. The CDR3 coding sequence is TGTGCCAGCAGTTTCCCGACTAGCGGGGGGACAATGTTAGAGCAGTTCTTC.